Sequencing of this T cell receptor (beta chain) was carried out in a study of blood T cell repertoires in COVID-19. Some clones are missing from TCRdb's copy, which holds only in-frame ones; the method was immunoSEQ multiplex PCR. The sample contains roughly 220,000 clones, roughly 83% of which appear only once. Germline V lookup: CDR1 GTSNPN, CDR2 SVGIG (reference sequence). The CDR3 is 14 residues long. The ends lost 4 bases at V and 1 base at J; junction bases unmatched: 6. The clonotype originates from a middle-aged woman with acute COVID-19. The chain is built from TRBV30 and TRBJ2-5, with TRBD1 matching over 7 bases. Sequences were obtained from PBMCs or T cells enriched from blood (not recorded which). The CDR3 reads CAWTPGQLQETQYF. In DNA form, the CDR3 reads TGTGCCTGGACTCCGGGACAGCTCCAAGAGACCCAGTACTTC.